The 27 T cell receptor beta chains reported below all come from one sample, sequenced in a study of OX40 agonist ivuxolimab in advanced cancers. The method was immunoSEQ multiplex PCR; TCRdb's version includes in-frame clones alone and lacks a portion of them. The sample includes 65,000 to 95,000 clones, over 70% of them seen just once. This material consisted of CD4+ or CD8+ T cells sorted from blood, taken in a trial of the OX40 agonist ivuxolimab. These receptors originate from an adult with an advanced solid tumor such as melanoma, head and neck, liver or kidney cancer.

CDR3 nucleotides: TGTGCCAGCAGCTGGAGAGGGTCGGCTAGCGGGAGCCAAGAGACCCAGTACTTC. As protein: CASSWRGSASGSQETQYF. The rearrangement joins TRBV11-2 to TRBJ2-5, with 10 bases aligning to TRBD2. The CDR3 sequence is 18 residues long. The germline V gene has CDR1 SGHAT and CDR2 FQNNGV. V was pared by 4 bases and J by 1 base, with 12 bases of the junction left unmatched.

J is TRBJ2-7 and V is TRBV7-2; D may match TRBD1 or TRBD2 (5 bases each). Per germline, CDR1 SGHTA and CDR2 FQGNSA. With 0 bases removed from V and 3 bases from J, the gap between germline ends came to 9 bases. The CDR3 runs to 14 residues. The CDR3 loop is CASSLALGGYEQYF. CDR3 DNA sequence: TGTGCCAGCAGCTTAGCGCTTGGGGGCTACGAGCAGTACTTC.

The V call is TRBV2, the J call TRBJ2-5; TRBD2 aligns across 9 bases. Germline CDR1 and CDR2: SNHLY and FYNNEI. The CDR3 length is 16 residues. Trimming cost V 4 bases and J 2 bases; bases outside gene matches: 8. The CDR3, as DNA: TGTGCCAGCAGTGTCGGGCTAGCGGGGATGCAAGAGACCCAGTACTTC. Amino acids: CASSVGLAGMQETQYF.

The chain employs TRBV4-3 and TRBJ1-1; D is unclear. Germline V gene data show CDR1 as LGHNA and CDR2 as YSLEER. V gave up 2 bases and J gave up 0 bases, with 16 bases separating them. The CDR3 spans 17 residues. In DNA, the CDR3 is TGCGCCAGCAGCCAATCCTTTAGGACCGCCGTGAACACTGAAGCTTTCTTT. As protein: CASSQSFRTAVNTEAFF.

The chain has TRBV5-1 and TRBJ1-1; possibly TRBD1 for D (5 bases). The V and J ends lost 4 bases and 7 bases respectively, with 11 bases between them. CDR1 SGHRS and CDR2 YFSETQ come from the germline V gene. The CDR3 runs to 12 residues. The CDR3 protein is CASSSEGFEAFF. The CDR3 DNA reads TGCGCCAGCAGCAGTGAGGGGTTTGAAGCTTTCTTT. The full variable domain, rest sourced from reference TRBV5-1 and TRBJ1-1, is KAGVTQTPRYLIKTRGQQVTLSCSPISGHRSVSWYQQTPGQGLQFLFEYFSETQRNKGNFPGRFSGRQFSNSRSEMNVSTLELGDSALYLCASSSEGFEAFFGQGTRLTVV.

The sample holds one count of this clone. J is TRBJ2-1 and V is TRBV2; D call uncertain. Germline CDR1 is SNHLY and CDR2 is FYNNEI. Deletions cut 9 bases from V and 5 bases from J, with 14 bases between. The CDR3 is 13 amino acids. The CDR3 DNA follows: TGTGCCAGTCACCCCCGGCGAAACAATGAGCAGTTCTTC. Amino acids: CASHPRRNNEQFF.

The chain couples TRBV25-1 to TRBJ1-2; 7 bases fit TRBD1. This CDR3 has 16 amino acids. After removal of 3 bases from V and 0 bases from J, the junction contained 7 bases not matched to a gene. Per germline, CDR1 MGHDK and CDR2 SYGVNS. CDR3 sequence (DNA): TGTGCCAGCAGTGATATGACAGGGCCAGCTAACTATGGCTACACCTTC. It yields the protein CASSDMTGPANYGYTF.

The rearrangement joins TRBV11-3 to TRBJ2-7; no firm D call. CDR3 length: 16 amino acids. V was trimmed by 0 bases and J by 0 bases, leaving 12 bases between them. Germline CDR1 SGHNT, CDR2 YENEEA. The CDR3 sequence: CASSLDGGRTSYEQYF. The CDR3 nucleotides are TGTGCCAGCAGCTTAGATGGCGGCAGGACCTCCTACGAGCAGTACTTC.

This chain links TRBV19 with TRBJ1-2; 9 bases are a match to TRBD1. CDR1 is LNHDA and CDR2 is SQIVND in the germline V gene (reference sequence). V dropped 1 base and J dropped 8; count of bases not matched to a gene: 8. CDR3 length: 15 residues. CDR3: CASSIVGDRVNGYTF. The CDR3 nucleotides are TGTGCCAGTAGTATAGTTGGGGACAGGGTAAACGGCTACACCTTC.

The chain uses TRBV6-6 and TRBJ1-5; D is unclear. Germline V gene sequence: CDR1 MNHNY, CDR2 SVGAGI (reference sequence). The CDR3 is 13 amino acids. Trimming took 6 bases from V and 4 from J, leaving 10 bases between them. CDR3 in DNA: TGTGCCAGCAGATCCTCCACGAATCAGCCCCAGCATTTT. Translation gives CASRSSTNQPQHF.

This chain connects TRBV28 to TRBJ1-5, with TRBD1 matching over 8 bases. V lost 2 bases and J lost 5; bases outside the gene matches: 2. This CDR3 spans 14 amino acids. In germline, CDR1 is MDHEN, CDR2 SYDVKM. The CDR3 protein is CASSLRTGHQPQHF. The CDR3 bases are TGTGCCAGCAGTTTAAGGACAGGGCATCAGCCCCAGCATTTT. The whole variable domain, remainder taken from reference TRBV28 and TRBJ1-5, is DVKVTQSSRYLVKRTGEKVFLECVQDMDHENMFWYRQDPGLGLRLIYFSYDVKMKEKGDIPEGYSVSREKKERFSLILESASTNQTSMYLCASSLRTGHQPQHFGDGTRLSIL.

The chain links TRBV5-1 to TRBJ1-1, with D perhaps matching TRBD1 (6 bases). The CDR3 spans 13 residues. V was clipped by 4 bases and J by 2 bases, with 9 bases between them. The germline gives CDR1 SGHRS, CDR2 YFSETQ. CDR3 nucleotides: TGCGCCAGCAGCCAGGGGCGAAACACTGAAGCTTTCTTT. Protein: CASSQGRNTEAFF.

The chain combines TRBV5-6 with TRBJ2-3, with 14 bases that match TRBD2. From germline, CDR1 is SGHDT and CDR2 YYEEEE. V shed 5 bases and J 4 bases; nucleotides not matched to a gene: 6. CDR3 size: 16 residues. The CDR3 DNA reads as TGTGCCAGCAGTATACGGACTAGCGGGGGGCCAGATACGCAGTATTTT. Encoded protein: CASSIRTSGGPDTQYF.

This clone appeared a single time. This chain connects TRBV15 to TRBJ1-3, with a tentative D call TRBD1 (5 bases). With 1 base removed from V and 4 bases from J, the gap between germline ends came to 14 bases. The CDR3 is 16 amino acids. The germline gives CDR1 LNHNV, CDR2 YYDKDF (reference sequence). CDR3 region: CATSRGQGALGNTIYF. For the CDR3, the DNA is TGTGCCACCAGCAGAGGGCAGGGTGCTTTGGGAAACACCATATATTTT.

The chain is built from TRBV11-2 and TRBJ2-6, with 8 positions matching TRBD1. J lost 1 base, V lost 6 bases, and 14 bases had no gene match. Germline V gene sequence: CDR1 SGHAT, CDR2 FQNNGV. CDR3 length: 19 amino acids. Here the CDR3 DNA reads TGTGCCAGCAGGCACCCCGGGACAGGAGTTTCTTCTGGGGCCAACGTCCTGACTTTC. Amino acids: CASRHPGTGVSSGANVLTF.

V is TRBV7-6 and J is TRBJ1-4; TRBD1 is a possible D gene (5 bases). The germline V gene encodes CDR1 SGHVS and CDR2 FNYEAQ. V lost 1 base and J 7 bases, leaving 13 bases between the germline ends. The CDR3 extends over 15 amino acids. In DNA, the CDR3 is TGTGCCAGCAGCTTAGGTCAGGGTCAGGGTGAAAAACTGTTTTTT. Translated: CASSLGQGQGEKLFF.

This sequence joins TRBV12-5 and TRBJ1-1; D might be TRBD1 (5 bases). Trimming took 6 bases from V and 5 from J, leaving 13 bases between them. The CDR3 loop spans 13 amino acids. The V gene's germline CDR1 is LGHNT and CDR2 FRNRAP. The CDR3 DNA reads as TGTGCTAGTGGATACTTTCAGGGAACTGAAGCTTTCTTT. As protein: CASGYFQGTEAFF.

The chain couples TRBV29-1 to TRBJ2-2; 10 nucleotides match TRBD1. The CDR3 covers 15 residues. V lost 5 bases, J lost 6 bases, and 9 bases stayed unmatched. CDR1 and CDR2 (germline): SQVTM, ANQGSEA. The CDR3 region has the DNA TGCAGCGTTAAATTACGACAGGGGGCCTCCGGGGAGCTGTTTTTT. Translated, it gives CSVKLRQGASGELFF.

This chain links TRBV9 with TRBJ2-5; D remains ambiguous. V was pared by 0 bases and J by 2 bases, with 11 bases between. The length of the CDR3 is 15 residues. Germline loops: CDR1 SGDLS, CDR2 YYNGEE. The CDR3 is CASSVAITLQETQYF. Here the CDR3 DNA reads TGTGCCAGCAGCGTAGCGATCACGCTTCAAGAGACCCAGTACTTC. Looking up the rest from reference TRBV9 and TRBJ2-5 gives the full variable domain: DSGVTQTPKHLITATGQRVTLRCSPRSGDLSVYWYQQSLDQGLQFLIQYYNGEERAKGNILERFSAQQFPDLHSELNLSSLELGDSALYFCASSVAITLQETQYFGPGTRLLVL.

V is TRBV21-1 and J is TRBJ1-5. TRBV21-1 is a documented pseudogene. The CDR3 is made up of 16 amino acids. CDR3 nucleotide sequence: TGTGCCAGCAGCTCGCCGGCCGGGAATCTTAGTCAGCCCCAGCATTTT. The encoded protein is CASSSPAGNLSQPQHF.

This clone was recorded once. The chain is built from TRBV5-4 and TRBJ2-6; D remains ambiguous. The CDR3 runs to 14 residues. From germline, CDR1 is SGHNT and CDR2 YYREEE (reference sequence). The V end lost 0 bases, the J end lost 3 bases, and 4 bases lay between the germline ends. The CDR3, as DNA: TGTGCCAGCAGCTTGGATGATGGGGCCAACGTCCTGACTTTC. Translated: CASSLDDGANVLTF.

V gene TRBV27 combines with J gene TRBJ2-5; either TRBD1 or TRBD2 may supply D (5 bases each). This CDR3 has 14 amino acids. Looked up from germline, CDR1 is MNHEY and CDR2 is SMNVEV (reference sequence). Trimming took off 5 bases at V and 5 bases at J, with 15 bases between the two ends. The CDR3 is CASSERWDRETQYF. CDR3 coding DNA: TGTGCCAGCAGTGAAAGATGGGACCGGGAGACCCAGTACTTC.

The chain is built from TRBV29-1 and TRBJ1-5, with TRBD1 matching over 8 bases. Germline CDR1 is SQVTM and CDR2 is ANQGSEA. This CDR3 region has 14 residues. Trimming removed 1 base from V and 7 bases from J; junction bases left unmatched: 6. The DNA for the CDR3 is TGCAGCGTTGAAGTCGGACAGGGCACCCAGCCCCAGCATTTT. Residues: CSVEVGQGTQPQHF.

CDR3 coding DNA: TGTGCCAGCAGCTTAGCGCGGAGGGTGCATGTGGATTCACCCCTCCACTTT. Translation gives CASSLARRVHVDSPLHF. This rearrangement joins TRBV7-8 to TRBJ1-6; D gene ambiguous. This CDR3 is 17 amino acids long. Germline V gives CDR1 SGHVS, CDR2 FQNEAQ. V gave up 0 bases and J gave up 8 bases, with 17 bases separating them.

J is TRBJ2-5 and V is TRBV19; 9 bases map to TRBD2. After removal of 9 bases from V and 5 bases from J, the junction contained 10 bases not matched to a gene. Germline V gene sequence: CDR1 LNHDA, CDR2 SQIVND (reference sequence). The length of the CDR3 is 14 residues. The CDR3, as DNA: TGTGCCAGCCGAAATAGCGGGGGAAGGGAGACCCAGTACTTC. Translated, it gives CASRNSGGRETQYF.

The chain employs TRBV9 and TRBJ2-7; 9 bases fit TRBD2. The germline CDR1 and CDR2 sequences are SGDLS and YYNGEE. J gave up 1 base and V 4 bases, and 6 bases lay outside the gene matches. CDR3 length: 15 residues. In DNA, the CDR3 is TGTGCCAGCAGCTCGAGACTAGCGGCATCCTACGAGCAGTACTTC. Its protein product is CASSSRLAASYEQYF.

J is TRBJ1-6 and V is TRBV14, with D uncertain. The CDR3 contains 13 residues. CDR1 is SGHDN and CDR2 is FVKESK in the germline V gene. V lost 1 base to trimming and J lost 12 bases, with 10 bases between them. The CDR3 spells CASSQVSAGPLHF. The CDR3 DNA reads TGTGCCAGCAGCCAAGTGTCGGCCGGACCCCTCCACTTT.